The following is a T cell receptor beta chain sequence with its context. The target antigen is unknown. Sequence at one end of the junction differs from germline and may be a read error. The entry originates in a study of healthy donors' naive CD4 and CD8 T cells. Looking at the study overall: Three donor age groups were sampled: 20-25, 40-50 and 60-70 years; half female.

Starting from roughly 0.55 ug of total RNA, TCR libraries were made with linear amplification. TCRdb re-derived calls from the reads in MiXCR, one entry per CDR3 protein. The sample lists 200,000 or so distinct CDR3 sequences, about four fifths occurring once. The study's findings and limits: Positive CDR3 charge linked to CD4+ cells, negative to CD8+ cells.

The receptor was derived from a pool of human donors in good health; the sample pools cells from several healthy donors. The sample consisted of naive CD4+ and CD8+ T cells sorted from blood, pooled from several donors.

In DNA, the CDR3 is TGCGCCAGCCGACAGGGGAGCGGCTATGTCTACACCTTC. Protein sequence: CASRQGSGYVYTF. J is TRBJ1-2 and V is TRBV5-1; 8 nucleotides align to TRBD1. CDR1 is SGHRS, CDR2 YFSETQ, per germline. The CDR3 is 13 residues long.